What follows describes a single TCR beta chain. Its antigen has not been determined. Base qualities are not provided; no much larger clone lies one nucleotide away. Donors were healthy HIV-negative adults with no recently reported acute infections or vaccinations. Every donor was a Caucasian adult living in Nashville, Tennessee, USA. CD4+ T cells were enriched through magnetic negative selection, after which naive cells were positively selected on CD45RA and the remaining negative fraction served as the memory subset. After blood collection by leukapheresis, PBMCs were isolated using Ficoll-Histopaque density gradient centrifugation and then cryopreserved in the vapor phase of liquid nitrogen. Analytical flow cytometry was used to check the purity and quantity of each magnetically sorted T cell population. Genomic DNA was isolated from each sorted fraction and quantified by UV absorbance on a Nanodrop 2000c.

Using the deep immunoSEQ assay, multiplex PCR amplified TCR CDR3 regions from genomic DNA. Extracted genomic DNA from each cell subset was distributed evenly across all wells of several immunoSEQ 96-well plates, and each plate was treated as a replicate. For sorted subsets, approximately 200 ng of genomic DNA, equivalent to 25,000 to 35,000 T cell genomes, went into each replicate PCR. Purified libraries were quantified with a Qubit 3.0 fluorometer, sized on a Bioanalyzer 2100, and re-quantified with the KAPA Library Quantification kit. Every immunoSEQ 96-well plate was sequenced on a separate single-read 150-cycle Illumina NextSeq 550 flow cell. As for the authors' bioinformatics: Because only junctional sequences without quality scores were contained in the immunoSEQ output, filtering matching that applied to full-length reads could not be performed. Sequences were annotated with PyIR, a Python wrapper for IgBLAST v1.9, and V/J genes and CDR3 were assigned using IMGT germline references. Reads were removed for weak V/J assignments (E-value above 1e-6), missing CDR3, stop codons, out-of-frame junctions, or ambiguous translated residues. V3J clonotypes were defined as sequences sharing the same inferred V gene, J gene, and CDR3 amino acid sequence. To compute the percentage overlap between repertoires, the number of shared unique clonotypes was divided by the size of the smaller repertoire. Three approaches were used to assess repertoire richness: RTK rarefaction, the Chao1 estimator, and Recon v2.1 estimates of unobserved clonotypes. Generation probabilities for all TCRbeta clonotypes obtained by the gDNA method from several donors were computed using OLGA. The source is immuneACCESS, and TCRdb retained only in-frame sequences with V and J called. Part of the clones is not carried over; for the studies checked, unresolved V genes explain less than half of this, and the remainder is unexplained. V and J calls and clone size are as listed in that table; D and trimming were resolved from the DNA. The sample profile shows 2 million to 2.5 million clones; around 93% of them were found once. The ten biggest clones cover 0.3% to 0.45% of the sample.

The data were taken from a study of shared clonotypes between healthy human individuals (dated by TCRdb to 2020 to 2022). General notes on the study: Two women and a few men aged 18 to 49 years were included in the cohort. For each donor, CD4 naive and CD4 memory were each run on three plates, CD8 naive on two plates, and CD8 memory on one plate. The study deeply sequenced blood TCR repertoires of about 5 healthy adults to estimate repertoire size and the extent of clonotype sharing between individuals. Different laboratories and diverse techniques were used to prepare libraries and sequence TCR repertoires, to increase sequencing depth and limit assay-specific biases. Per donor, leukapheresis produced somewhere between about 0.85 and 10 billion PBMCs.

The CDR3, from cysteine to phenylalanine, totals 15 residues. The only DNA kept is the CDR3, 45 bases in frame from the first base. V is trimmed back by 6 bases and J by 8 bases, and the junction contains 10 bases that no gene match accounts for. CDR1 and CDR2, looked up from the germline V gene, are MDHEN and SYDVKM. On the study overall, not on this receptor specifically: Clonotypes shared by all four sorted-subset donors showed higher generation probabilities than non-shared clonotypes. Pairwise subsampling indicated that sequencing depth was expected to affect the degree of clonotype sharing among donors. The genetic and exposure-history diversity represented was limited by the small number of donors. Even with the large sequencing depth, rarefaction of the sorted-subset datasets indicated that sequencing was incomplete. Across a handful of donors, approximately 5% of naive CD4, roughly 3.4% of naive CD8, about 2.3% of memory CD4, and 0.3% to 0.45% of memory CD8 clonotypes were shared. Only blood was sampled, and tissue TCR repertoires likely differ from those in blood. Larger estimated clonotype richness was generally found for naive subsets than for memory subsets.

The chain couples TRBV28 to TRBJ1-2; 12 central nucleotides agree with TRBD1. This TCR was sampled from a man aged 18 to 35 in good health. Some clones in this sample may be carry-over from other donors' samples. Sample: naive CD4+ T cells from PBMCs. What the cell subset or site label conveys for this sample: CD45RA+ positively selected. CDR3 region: CASSKSGQGALGYTF. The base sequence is TGTGCCAGCAGCAAATCGGGACAGGGGGCATTGGGCTACACCTTC.